This T cell receptor beta chain was captured in a study of blood T cell repertoires in COVID-19. Looking at the study overall: Samples of COVID-19 (acute and convalescent) were obtained from the United States, Italy and Spain. The cDNA or gDNA used as material had been derived from T cells, B-cell-depleted T cells, or PBMCs.

The data were produced by immunoSEQ multiplex PCR, yet TCRdb's version contains in-frame clones alone and is incomplete. This table holds approximately 100,000 clones, 85% found once. Germline V gene lookup returns CDR1 LGHDT and CDR2 YNNKEL (reference sequence). There are 13 residues in the CDR3. V was clipped by 2 bases and J by 4 bases, with 8 bases between them. The chain combines TRBV3-1 (or the pseudogene TRBV3-2) with TRBJ1-1; the D gene is possibly TRBD1 (5 bases). The sample comprised peripheral blood. The clonotype was recovered from a woman aged 70-85 years with active or convalescent COVID-19. CDR3 amino acids: CASSQYGGTEAFF. In DNA form, the CDR3 reads TGTGCCAGCAGCCAATACGGGGGCACTGAAGCTTTCTTT.